Shown below are 19 T cell receptor beta chains from a single sample sequenced in a study of read filtering for tumor transcriptome and immune sequencing. This library used roughly 400 ng RNA and molecular barcoded adaptors spanning alpha/delta and beta/gamma chains. MiXCR, applied by TCRdb to the reads, yields one record per CDR3 protein. Of around 65,000 distinct CDR3 sequences listed, roughly 19% were seen once; the top ten hold more than 13%. Sequenced input: a population of CD138-negative cells sorted from bone marrow. Source of these receptors: a donor older than 35 with multiple myeloma.

This clonotype has at least ten counts. The chain links TRBV6-2 or TRBV6-3 to TRBJ1-5; TRBD1 agrees at 8 bases. The ends lost 6 bases at V and 2 bases at J; junction bases unmatched: 3. Per the germline V gene, CDR1 is MNHEY and CDR2 is SVGEGT. The CDR3 loop spans 14 amino acids. The DNA for the CDR3 is TGTGCCAGCAGAAAGGACAGGGGCAATCAGCCCCAGCATTTT. Protein sequence: CASRKDRGNQPQHF.

This clonotype was recorded a few times. J is TRBJ1-4 and V is TRBV27; a possible D gene is TRBD1 (6 bases). The CDR3 is 14 residues long. The V gene lost 6 bases and the J gene lost 8 bases, with 16 bases spanning the gap. CDR1 and CDR2 (germline): MNHEY, SMNVEV (reference sequence). The CDR3, as DNA: TGTGCCAGCAGAAAACAGGGACTCAGGGAAAAACTGTTTTTT. Translating it yields CASRKQGLREKLFF.

To note about this clonotype: A much larger clone sits a single nucleotide away, making a read error possible. In nucleotides, the CDR3 is TGTGTCAGCAGCTTAGATCGGAAAGTCGGGGAGCTGTTTTTT. Protein product: CVSSLDRKVGELFF. The chain joins TRBV7-9 to TRBJ2-2, with D unclear. Per germline, CDR1 SEHNR and CDR2 FQNEAQ (reference sequence). CDR3 length equals 14 residues.

The table lists this clonotype with a few counts. This may come from a read error, since a much larger clone is one base off. A read error is likely, as this CDR3 ends without the conserved phenylalanine or tryptophan. The chain joins TRBV29-1 to TRBJ2-1; tentative D call: TRBD2 (5 bases). The V end lost 6 bases, the J end lost 0 bases, and 9 bases lay between the germline ends. The CDR3 length is 13 residues. Germline-derived CDR1 and CDR2 are SQVTM and ANQGSEA. The CDR3 coding sequence is TGCAGCGTGCGGAGGAGCTCCTACAATGAGCAGTTCCTC. It codes for CSVRRSSYNEQFL.

With respect to this clonotype: A much larger clone differs from this one at a single base, so this may be a read error. The J gene is TRBJ2-1, the V gene TRBV24-1, with no clear D. This CDR3 region has 15 residues. Germline-derived CDR1 and CDR2 are KGHDR and SFDVKD. CDR3 sequence (DNA): TGTGCCGCCAGTGATCCTAATTCAGCCTTACAAGAGCAGTTCTTC. This gives the protein CAASDPNSALQEQFF.

This clonotype was detected ten times or more. The chain employs TRBV7-6 and TRBJ1-4, with TRBD1 as a possible D gene (6 bases). Germline CDR1 and CDR2: SGHVS and FNYEAQ. This CDR3 is built from 14 residues. V lost 5 bases and J 8 bases, leaving 15 bases between the germline ends. The DNA for the CDR3 is TGTGCCAGCAGCCTACGGGACACCCGGGAAAAACTGTTTTTT. Amino acid sequence: CASSLRDTREKLFF. The complete variable domain, with remaining parts taken from reference TRBV7-6 and TRBJ1-4, reads GAGVSQSPRYKVTKRGQDVALRCDPISGHVSLYWYRQALGQGPEFLTYFNYEAQQDKSGLPNDRFSAERPEGSISTLTIQRTEQRDSAMYRCASSLRDTREKLFFGSGTQLSVL.

This clonotype was found once. Sequence at one end of the junction differs from germline and may be a read error. The CDR3 protein is CASSKGGYLTGTQYF. CDR3 DNA sequence: TGTGCCAGCAGCAAAGGAGGCTACCTCACAGGTACGCAGTATTTT. The rearrangement links TRBV7-3 to TRBJ2-3; D is possibly TRBD1 or TRBD2 (5 bases each). CDR1 is SGHTA, CDR2 FQGTGA, per germline. CDR3 length: 15 amino acids.

This clonotype was found many times. The rearrangement links TRBV7-8 to TRBJ1-5; 8 nucleotides agree with TRBD1. Germline CDR1 and CDR2: SGHVS and FQNEAQ. The CDR3 sequence is 16 residues long. V trimming: 5 bases; J trimming: 6 bases; junction bases outside the gene matches: 12. The CDR3 sequence: CASSPLPGQGSQPQHF. The CDR3, as DNA: TGTGCCAGCAGCCCCCTCCCTGGACAGGGAAGTCAGCCCCAGCATTTT.

The gene calls are TRBV19 and TRBJ2-3, with D perhaps TRBD2 (5 bases). V was shortened by 2 bases and J by 1 base, with 19 bases between the two germline ends. The CDR3 sequence is 18 residues long. In germline, CDR1 is LNHDA, CDR2 SQIVND (reference sequence). The CDR3 nucleotides read TGTGCCAGTAGTATACTGGGTGTGCCTAGCATTCGCACAGATACGCAGTATTTT. Translated: CASSILGVPSIRTDTQYF.

The table lists this clonotype with many counts. J is TRBJ2-1 and V is TRBV20-1, with 8 nucleotides matching TRBD2. Per germline, CDR1 DFQATT and CDR2 SNEGSKA (reference sequence). J lost 12 bases, V lost 5 bases, and 18 bases had no gene match. The CDR3 is 15 residues long. Here the CDR3 reads CSAGEPTSAIIRQFF. CDR3 DNA: TGCAGTGCTGGGGAGCCGACTAGCGCGATAATCAGGCAGTTCTTC.

The chain joins TRBV19 to TRBJ2-3, with 10 bases identical to TRBD2. The CDR3 is made up of 14 amino acids. Germline V lookup: CDR1 LNHDA, CDR2 SQIVND (reference sequence). Trimming at V came to 11 bases and at J to 2 bases, leaving 7 bases not matched to a gene. The CDR3: CAARTSGNTDTQYF. The CDR3, as DNA: TGTGCCGCCAGGACTAGCGGAAACACAGATACGCAGTATTTT.

This clonotype was found many times. The chain carries TRBV19 and TRBJ2-7; D perhaps matches TRBD2 (6 bases). The germline V gene encodes CDR1 LNHDA and CDR2 SQIVND (reference sequence). V shed 4 bases and J shed 5 bases, with 18 bases lying between them. This CDR3 has 15 amino acids. DNA of the CDR3: TGTGCCAGTAGTACCTGGAGGGCCGAGACCGACGAGCAGTACTTC. It translates to CASSTWRAETDEQYF.

Comment on this clonotype: This may come from a read error, since a much larger clone is one base off. In this CDR3 the conserved last residue, phenylalanine or tryptophan, is missing, so a read error is likely. The rearrangement uses TRBV20-1 and TRBJ2-7; TRBD1 agrees at 7 bases. CDR3 size: 18 residues. V was clipped by 5 bases and J by 0 bases; unmatched bases: 19. CDR1 and CDR2 from the germline V gene are DFQATT and SNEGSKA (reference sequence). Here the CDR3 reads CSAPTGERRIASSYEQYL. The CDR3 nucleotides read TGCAGTGCTCCTACAGGGGAACGCCGGATAGCTAGCTCCTACGAGCAGTACTTA.

In this sample, this clonotype turned up many times. A single base separates this from a much larger clone, so it may be a read error. The V call is TRBV20-1, the J call TRBJ2-5; D might be TRBD1 (6 bases). CDR1 and CDR2 from the germline V gene are DFQATT and SNEGSKA (reference sequence). The CDR3 has 11 amino acids. The CDR3 region is CSAGQQEAQYF. CDR3 in DNA: TGCAGTGCCGGACAGCAAGAGGCCCAGTACTTC.

This clonotype has ten or more counts. The chain joins TRBV5-1 to TRBJ2-1; 12 bases line up with TRBD2. Germline lookup yields CDR1 SGHRS and CDR2 YFSETQ. CDR3 length equals 19 residues. Unmatched junction bases numbered 11, after V lost 4 bases and J lost 0 bases. The CDR3 bases are TGCGCCAGCAGCCCGGGACAGGTGACTAGCGGGAGCTCCTACAATGAGCAGTTCTTC. It encodes CASSPGQVTSGSSYNEQFF.

The chain combines TRBV29-1 with TRBJ1-3, with D uncertain. The CDR3 has 11 amino acids. In germline, CDR1 is SQVTM, CDR2 ANQGSEA. The V gene lost 3 bases and the J gene lost 7 bases, with 7 bases spanning the gap. The DNA for the CDR3 is TGCAGCGTTGAGTACGTCAACACCATATATTTT. Amino acid sequence: CSVEYVNTIYF.

This clonotype was counted ten times or more. This chain connects TRBV5-4 to TRBJ2-1; 9 bases agree with TRBD2. Germline V CDR1 and CDR2: SGHNT, YYREEE (reference sequence). V trimming: 10 bases; J trimming: 5 bases; junction bases outside the gene matches: 7. The CDR3 runs to 13 residues. The CDR3 is CASGASGNNEQFF. The CDR3 DNA follows: TGTGCCTCTGGGGCTAGCGGGAACAATGAGCAGTTCTTC. The complete variable domain, with remaining parts taken from reference TRBV5-4 and TRBJ2-1, reads ETGVTQSPTHLIKTRGQQVTLRCSSQSGHNTVSWYQQALGQGPQFIFQYYREEENGRGNFPPRFSGLQFPNYSSELNVNALELDDSALYLCASGASGNNEQFFGPGTRLTVL.

This clonotype showed up many times. This sequence joins TRBV28 and TRBJ2-2; no clear D gene. The CDR3 extends over 12 amino acids. Trimming shortened V by 5 bases and J by 4 bases, and 5 bases separated the two germline ends. CDR1 and CDR2 from the germline V gene are MDHEN and SYDVKM. The DNA of the CDR3 is TGTGCCAGCAGTACTCCCACCGGGGAGCTGTTTTTT. The encoded protein is CASSTPTGELFF.

This clonotype has at least ten counts. The J gene is TRBJ1-6, the V gene TRBV5-1; a possible D gene is TRBD1 (6 bases). The germline V and J ends were trimmed by 2 bases and 7 bases, with 13 bases remaining between them. Per the germline V gene, CDR1 is SGHRS and CDR2 is YFSETQ. This CDR3 comprises 15 residues. CDR3 residues: CASSLDGTKNSPLHF. The CDR3 bases are TGCGCCAGCAGCTTAGACGGGACAAAGAATTCACCCCTCCACTTT.